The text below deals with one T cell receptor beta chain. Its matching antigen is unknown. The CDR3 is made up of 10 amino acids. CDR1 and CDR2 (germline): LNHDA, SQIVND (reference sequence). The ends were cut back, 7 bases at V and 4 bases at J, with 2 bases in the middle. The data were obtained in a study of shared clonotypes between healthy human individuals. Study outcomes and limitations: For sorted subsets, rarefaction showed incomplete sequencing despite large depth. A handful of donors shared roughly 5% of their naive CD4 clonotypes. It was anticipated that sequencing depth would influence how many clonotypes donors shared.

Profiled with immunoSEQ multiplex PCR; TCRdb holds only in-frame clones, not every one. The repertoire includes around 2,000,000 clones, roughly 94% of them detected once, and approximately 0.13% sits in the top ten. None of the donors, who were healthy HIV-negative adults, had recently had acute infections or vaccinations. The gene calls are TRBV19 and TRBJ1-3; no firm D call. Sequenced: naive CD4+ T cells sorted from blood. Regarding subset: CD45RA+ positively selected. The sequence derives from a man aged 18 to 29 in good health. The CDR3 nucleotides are TGTGCCAGTAAGGGAAACACCATATATTTT. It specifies CASKGNTIYF.